The rows below give T cell receptor beta chains drawn from one sample of a study of blood T cell repertoires in COVID-19. Method: immunoSEQ multiplex PCR; TCRdb's copy keeps in-frame clones and lacks some. The sample yields some 320,000 clones, roughly nine tenths seen once. Material: PBMCs or T cells enriched from blood (not recorded which). The receptors derive from a woman aged 45 to 65 who had been exposed to COVID-19. Each CDR3 is given with its conserved first and last residue. Fields, in order: V gene, CDR3 protein.

>TRBV5-4
CASSLGGQGEEKLFF
>TRBV5-5
CASSLSGSGNTIYF
>TRBV5-1
CASSLVVGTGRETQYF
>TRBV27
CASSLGGVGYEQYF
>TRBV9
CASSVIPGAEAFF
>TRBV6-1
CASSEAPVTGGVQYF
>TRBV6-1
CASSEWPVSYNEQFF
>TRBV2
CASSDRRTGELFF
>TRBV3-1/TRBV3-2
CASSQGGSNTGELFF
>TRBV27
CASSLGDRAHGYTF
>TRBV11-1
CASTYRTGTGQETQYF
>TRBV9
CASSVGTVREETQYF
>TRBV4-1
CASSRYRGSNEKLFF
>TRBV5-4
CASSSQEASEQFF
>TRBV3-1/TRBV3-2
CASSQEKLAGRNEQFF
>TRBV6-5
CASSYGVQRGQETQYF
>TRBV7-7
CASSSERLAGGPGELFF
>TRBV13
CASSQGLLAFF
>TRBV9
CASNSGGATEAFF
>TRBV28
CASSLWSLDRVNTEAFF
>TRBV19
CASSSPGLAGEKNTGELFF
>TRBV18
CASSTSSGASTDTQYF
>TRBV3-1/TRBV3-2
CASSQTSGGETQYF
>TRBV3-1/TRBV3-2
CASSQDFWASPEAFF
>TRBV2
CASGRNYGYTF
>TRBV28
CASRGSSYNEQFF